This T cell receptor (beta chain) was identified in a study of T cell responses to AZD1222 COVID-19 vaccine (dated by TCRdb to about 2021). The study in broad terms: AZD1222 recipients with second doses at about 4 weeks or about 12 weeks were pooled, because spike-specific TCR depth and breadth did not differ between schedules. Trial participants were enrolled by age into subgroups of 18-55, 56-69 and 70-plus years, and roughly 150, 30 and 60 TCR-sequenced participants, respectively, were included in these subgroups. TCR sequencing covered more than 230 trial participants: 207 given two doses of AZD1222 and 26 given two doses of MenACWY control vaccine.

According to the study, the label for this sample's time point signals: baseline before first vaccination. The vaccinee samples were drawn from two UK trials, COV001 and COV002, one of which was a single-blind randomized controlled phase 2/3 trial testing AZD1222 (ChAdOx1 nCoV-19) in healthy adults. Trial participant PBMC samples were collected at day 0 and day 28 after the second dose for TCRbeta chain sequencing. The junction shows trimming of 4 bases on V and 1 base on J, plus 10 bases between the germline ends. Spanning cysteine to phenylalanine, the CDR3 consists of 14 amino acids. Kept here is only the CDR3 DNA, which spans 42 bases and is read in frame from base 1. CDR1 LGHNA and CDR2 YNFKEQ were looked up in the germline V gene. As to this clone: What this receptor recognizes is not known. Base quality data are lacking; no much larger clone is found one base away.

The CDR3 regions of human TCRbeta chains were analyzed by immunosequencing. Regarding the original processing steps: TCRs in the repertoires were compared against a reference library of SARS-CoV-2-specific TCRs that had been generated with the MIRA antigen-specificity platform. Breadth meant the fraction of unique TCRs that were SARS-CoV-2-associated, whereas depth meant the fraction of total T cells that were SARS-CoV-2-associated. Each spike-specific TCR was assigned to its reactive spike region and to a CD4 or CD8 class using the MIRA data. Log10-transformed breadth and depth values were compared by one-way ANOVA with Sidak's multiple comparisons tests. TCRdb carries this immuneACCESS record with in-frame sequences only. Its versions omit some clonotypes, under half of them owing to an unresolved V gene in the studies checked, with the rest unexplained. V and J calls and clone size are copied from that table; D and trimming were computed from the DNA. The sample records about 120,000 clones, 85% to 90% of which are singletons. The top ten constitute over 3% of the sample.

Overall study results and their limits: Conclusions about previously exposed vaccinees were limited because only six AZD1222 recipients were SARS-CoV-2 seropositive at baseline. Spike-specific TCR breadth and depth rose significantly after two AZD1222 doses compared with day 0 and with MenACWY recipients. Most participants were white British and females outnumbered males, and the authors suggested that clonal diversity may have been underestimated. Because no day 14 peak-response samples were available, the repertoires could be characterized only after the peak T cell response. Reportedly, almost half of the unique spike-specific TCRs recognized epitopes lying outside the regions that are mutated in the B.1.351 and B.1.1.7 variants. In the small 56-69-year group, the increase in depth fell short of significance, most likely because of low power. The whole spike protein was spanned by vaccine-associated CD4 TCRs, and dominant responses were seen in regions 160-218 and 743-854.

The sample here was peripheral blood, taken on day 0 of AZD1222 vaccination. The chain employs TRBV4-2 and TRBJ2-5; no confident D gene assignment can be made. This sequence originates from an adult in good health. The CDR3 region reads CASSLPGFQETQYF. Here is the DNA: TGTGCCAGCAGCCTCCCGGGCTTCCAAGAGACCCAGTACTTC.